In this sample, the clone carrying this T cell receptor beta chain turned up many times. Its antigen is as yet unknown. There were TCR beta CDR3 regions amplified from RNA transcripts. RT-PCR in the first round (using the HTBI primer set) targeted the TCR CDR3. TCRdb used MiXCR to reprocess the multiplex PCR reads, holding one entry per CDR3 protein. The table has about 500,000 distinct CDR3 sequences, roughly 45% seen once. The CDR3 has 14 residues. Germline V gives CDR1 SEHNR, CDR2 FQNEAQ (reference sequence). V lost 7 bases, J lost 7 bases, and 9 bases stayed unmatched. This entry comes from a study of T cells in Graves' hyperthyroidism and ophthalmopathy. Points from the study as a whole: A model of 13 V-J pairs discriminated ophthalmopathy from stable hyperthyroidism. The blood repertoire included most of the expanded thyroid clonotypes above 0.001.

Exclusion followed for patients with uncontrolled infection, other autoimmune disease, pregnancy or lactation. Diagnostic assessment was based on clinical symptoms, serum thyroxine and TRAb, thyroid ultrasound and orbital computed tomography. Sequenced material: peripheral blood or thyroid tissue (not recorded which). This rearrangement joins TRBV7-9 to TRBJ1-2, with 10 positions matching TRBD1. The receptor comes from an adult woman with Graves' disease, either hyperthyroidism or ophthalmopathy (not recorded which). CDR3 sequence: CASTQAGTGVGYTF. CDR3 nucleotides: TGTGCCAGCACCCAAGCGGGGACAGGGGTTGGCTACACCTTC.